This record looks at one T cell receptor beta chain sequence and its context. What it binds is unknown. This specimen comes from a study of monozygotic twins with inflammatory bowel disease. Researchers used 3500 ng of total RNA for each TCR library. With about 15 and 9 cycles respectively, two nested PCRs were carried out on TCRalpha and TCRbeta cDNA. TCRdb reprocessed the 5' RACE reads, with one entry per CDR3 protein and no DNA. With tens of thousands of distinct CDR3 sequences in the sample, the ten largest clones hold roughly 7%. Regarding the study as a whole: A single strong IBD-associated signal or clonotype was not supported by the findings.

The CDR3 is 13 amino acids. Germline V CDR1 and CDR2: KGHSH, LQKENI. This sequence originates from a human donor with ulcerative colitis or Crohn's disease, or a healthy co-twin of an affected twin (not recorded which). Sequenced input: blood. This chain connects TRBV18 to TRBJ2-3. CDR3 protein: CASSPTNGDTQYF. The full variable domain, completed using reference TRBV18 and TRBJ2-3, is NAGVMQNPRHLVRRRGQEARLRCSPMKGHSHVYWYRQLPEEGLKFMVYLQKENIIDESGMPKERFSAEFPKEGPSILRIQQVVRGDSAAYFCASSPTNGDTQYFGPGTRLTVL.